The entry that follows covers one T cell receptor (beta chain) sequence. The clone's antigen remains unknown. Within one base of it there is no much larger clone, and no base qualities were kept. This sample was sequenced with an Illumina NovaSeq 6000. TCRalpha and TCRbeta cDNA libraries were constructed by 5'RACE with constant-segment primers, with sample barcodes and unique molecular identifiers being introduced. Trizol reagent was used to extract RNA from every sample. The libraries were amplified in two PCR steps, and the second step added a second sample barcode and Illumina TruSeq adapters. Sequencing of the libraries was done on an Illumina NovaSeq, producing 2 x 150 bp paired-end reads. On the authors' methods: Demultiplexing of reads and collapsing into UMI-guided consensus sequences were performed with migec v1.2.7. With mixcr v2.1.11, UMI consensuses were aligned to TRA and TRB V and J templates and assembled into clonotypes. A clonotype was counted as expanded or contracted only if both edgeR and NoisET called the change significant, with noise models trained on biological replicates. edgeR calls used a false discovery rate-adjusted p below 0.01 and a log2 fold-change threshold of 1. As an exploratory analysis of dynamics, max-normalized trajectories of the 1000 most abundant clonotypes were examined by PCA with hierarchical clustering. Separately sequenced CD4+ and CD8+ repertoires were used to assign a CD4 or CD8 phenotype to each responding clone. The public sequencing data were trimmed at Q25 with fastp and processed into clonotypes with MiXCR by TCRdb, which kept only in-frame beta chains. Rows with a matching CDR3 protein are joined into one entry that keeps the most common DNA and genes. These V and J calls are TCRdb output, not the study's own analysis. The sample records around 200,000 distinct CDR3 sequences, roughly a tenth of which are singletons. The leading ten clones occupy 3% to 3.5% of the sample.

The record originates from a study of T-cell memory formation after mild COVID-19 (dated by TCRdb to the early 2020s). Context from the whole study: TCR sequence clusters from the two donors were largely donor specific. Longitudinal TCRalpha and TCRbeta repertoire sequencing tracked T-cell clones expanding and contracting after mild COVID-19 in two donors. Two young, previously healthy adult volunteers made up the cohort, one male and one female.

Here is what the overall study found, with its caveats: SARS-CoV-2 specificity of the second-wave clones peaking on day 37 was not confirmed. Contracting CD4+ clones turned up mainly in the CM and EM memory subsets, whereas EMRA was where CD8+ clones were enriched. The study included only a couple of mild cases, and larger cohorts that include severe cases with pre-infection samples were judged to be necessary. Clones contracting from day 15 to 85 had balanced CD4/CD8 phenotypes, while a second wave expanding from day 15 to 37 was biased towards CD4+. The detection of some responding clones in pre-infection memory suggests that pre-existing cross-reactive memory T cells joined the SARS-CoV-2 response.

PBMCs were isolated by Ficoll-Paque density gradient centrifugation. The germline V gene (reference sequence) yields SGHAT for CDR1 and FQDESV for CDR2. The junction shows trimming of 5 bases on V and 2 bases on J, plus 15 bases between the germline ends. The CDR3, cysteine through phenylalanine, is 15 amino acids long. The entry retains the CDR3 DNA only, 45 bases that are in frame from base 1. The sequenced material came from PBMCs or a T cell subset sorted from them (not recorded which). The receptor chain draws on TRBV11-1 and TRBJ1-2, with TRBD1 perhaps the D gene, on 6 matching bases. This TCR was recovered from a man aged 18 to 30 who had mild COVID-19 (a few samples of this study predate the infection). The sample titles of this study are shuffled in the database, so cell type and time point are left out; the donor was told from shared clones. CDR3 loop: CASSPLTGINYGYTF. The DNA reads as follows: TGTGCCAGCAGCCCCCTCACAGGGATAAACTATGGCTACACCTTC.